This T cell receptor beta chain was found in a study of brain T cells in children with intractable seizures. General observations from the study: Viral specificity was inferred only from CDR3 similarity; HCMV serostatus was unknown.

The assay was immunoSEQ multiplex PCR, and TCRdb's table has in-frame clones only and misses some. The sample has around 100,000 clones; approximately 94% are singletons. Germline values: CDR1 KGHSH, CDR2 LQKENI. The CDR3 has 21 residues. The V and J ends lost 0 bases and 0 bases, in that order; junction bases with no gene match: 12. With respect to this clone: Its target is not known.

The receptor's source is a boy under three years old with hemimegalencephaly and intractable seizures. The chain employs TRBV18 and TRBJ2-4, with TRBD2 matching 12 bases. This specimen consisted of peripheral blood, obtained at surgery. The CDR3 sequence is CASSPPRTSGNLNIAKNIQYF. CDR3 DNA: TGTGCCAGCTCACCACCTAGGACTAGCGGGAACCTCAATATAGCCAAAAACATTCAGTACTTC.